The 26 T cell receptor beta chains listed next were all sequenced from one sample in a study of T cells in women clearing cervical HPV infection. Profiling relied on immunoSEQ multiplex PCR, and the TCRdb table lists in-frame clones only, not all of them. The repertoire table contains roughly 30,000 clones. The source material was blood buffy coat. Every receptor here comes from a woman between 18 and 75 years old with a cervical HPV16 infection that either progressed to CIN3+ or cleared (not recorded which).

The covered CDR3 bases are TGTGCCAGTAGTCCTCGGACAGGGCGGAATGAG. Encoded protein: CASSPRTGRNE. From start to end, the CDR3 is CASSPRTGRNEQFF. The chain couples TRBV19 to TRBJ2-1, with 8 bases that match TRBD1. The CDR3 extends 3 residues past the end of the read, so its final part is completed from the germline J gene. The germline V gene has CDR1 LNHDA and CDR2 SQIVND (reference sequence). The CDR3 runs to 14 residues. Trimming took 5 bases from V and 7 from J; bases not matched to a gene: 7. Full variable domain (rest looked up from reference TRBV19 and TRBJ2-1): DGGITQSPKYLFRKEGQNVTLSCEQNLNHDAMYWYRQDPGQGLRLIYYSQIVNDFQKGDIAEGYSVSREKKESFPLTVTSAQKNPTAFYLCASSPRTGRNEQFFGPGTRLTVL.

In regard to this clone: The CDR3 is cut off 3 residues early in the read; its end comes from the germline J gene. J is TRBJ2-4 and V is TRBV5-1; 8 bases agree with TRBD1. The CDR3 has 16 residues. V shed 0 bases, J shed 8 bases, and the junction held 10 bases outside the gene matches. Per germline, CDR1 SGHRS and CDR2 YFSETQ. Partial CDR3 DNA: TGCGCCAGCAGCTTGGCCACAGGGGGAATGACGGACATT. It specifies CASSLATGGMTDI. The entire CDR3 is CASSLATGGMTDIQYF.

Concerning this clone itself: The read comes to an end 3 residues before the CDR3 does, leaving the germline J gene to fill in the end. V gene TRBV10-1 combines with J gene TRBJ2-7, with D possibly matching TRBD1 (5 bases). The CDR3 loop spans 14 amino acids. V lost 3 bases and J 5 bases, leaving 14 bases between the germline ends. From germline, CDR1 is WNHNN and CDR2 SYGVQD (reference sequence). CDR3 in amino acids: CASSESRVGDEQYF. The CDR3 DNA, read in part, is TGCGCCAGCAGTGAATCCAGGGTAGGCGACGAG.

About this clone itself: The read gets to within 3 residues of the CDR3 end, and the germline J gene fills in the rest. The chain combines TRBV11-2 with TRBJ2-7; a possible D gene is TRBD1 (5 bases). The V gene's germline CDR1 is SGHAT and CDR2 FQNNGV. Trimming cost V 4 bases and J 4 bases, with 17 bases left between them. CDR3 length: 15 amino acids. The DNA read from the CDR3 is TGTGCCAGCAGCTCAGGGCGGCTTAGAGGTTACGAG. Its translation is CASSSGRLRGYE. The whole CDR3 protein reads CASSSGRLRGYEQYF.

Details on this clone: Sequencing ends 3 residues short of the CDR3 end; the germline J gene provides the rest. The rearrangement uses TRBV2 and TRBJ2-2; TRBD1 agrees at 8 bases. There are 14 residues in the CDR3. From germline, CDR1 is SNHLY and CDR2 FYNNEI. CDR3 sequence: CASRTTGAPEKLFF. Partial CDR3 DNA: TGTGCCAGCCGAACGACAGGGGCCCCTGAAAAG.

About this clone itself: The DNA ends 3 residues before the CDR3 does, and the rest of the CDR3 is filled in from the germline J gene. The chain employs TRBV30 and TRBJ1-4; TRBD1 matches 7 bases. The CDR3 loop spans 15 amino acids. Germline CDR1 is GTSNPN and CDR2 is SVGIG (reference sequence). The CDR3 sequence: CAWSEPDRVSGKLFF. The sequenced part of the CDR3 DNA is TGTGCCTGGAGCGAACCAGACAGGGTTTCGGGTAAA.

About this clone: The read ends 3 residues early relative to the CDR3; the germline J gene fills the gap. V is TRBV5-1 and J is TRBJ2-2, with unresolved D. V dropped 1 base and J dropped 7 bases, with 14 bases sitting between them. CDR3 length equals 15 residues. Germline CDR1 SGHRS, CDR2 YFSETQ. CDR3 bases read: TGCGCCAGCAGCTTGTCTGTAGCACCGATCGGGGAG. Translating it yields CASSLSVAPIGE. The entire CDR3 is CASSLSVAPIGELFF.

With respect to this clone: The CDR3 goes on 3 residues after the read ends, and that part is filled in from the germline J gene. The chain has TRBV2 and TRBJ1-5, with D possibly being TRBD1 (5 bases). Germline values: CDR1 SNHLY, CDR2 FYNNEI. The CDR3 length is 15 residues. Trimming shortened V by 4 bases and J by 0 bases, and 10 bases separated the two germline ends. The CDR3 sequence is CASSAGYVSNQPQHF. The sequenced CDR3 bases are TGTGCCAGCAGTGCAGGGTACGTTAGCAATCAGCCC.

The DNA read from the CDR3 is TGTGCCAGCAGCTCCCAGAGCGGGCGAGAGACC. This gives the protein CASSSQSGRET. The whole CDR3 sequence is CASSSQSGRETQYF. The chain recombines TRBV7-7 with TRBJ2-5, with D perhaps TRBD2 (6 bases). The sequence runs out 3 residues before the end of the CDR3; the remainder is reconstructed from the germline J gene. Germline CDR1 is SSHAT and CDR2 is FNYEAQ (reference sequence). The CDR3 runs to 14 residues. V shed 4 bases and J shed 4 bases, with 13 bases lying between them.

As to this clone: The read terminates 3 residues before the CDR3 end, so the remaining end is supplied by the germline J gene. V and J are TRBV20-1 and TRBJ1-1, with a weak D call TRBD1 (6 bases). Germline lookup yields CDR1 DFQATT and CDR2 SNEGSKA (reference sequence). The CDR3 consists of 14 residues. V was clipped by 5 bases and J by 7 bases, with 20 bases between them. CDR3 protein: CSAERTAGNNEAFF. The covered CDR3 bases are TGCAGTGCTGAGAGGACAGCAGGGAATAATGAA.

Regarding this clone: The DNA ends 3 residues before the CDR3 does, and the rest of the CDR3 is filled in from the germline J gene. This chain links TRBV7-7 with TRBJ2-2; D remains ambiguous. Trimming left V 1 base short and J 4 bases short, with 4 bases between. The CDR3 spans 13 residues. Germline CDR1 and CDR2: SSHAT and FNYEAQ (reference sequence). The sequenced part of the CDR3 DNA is TGTGCCAGCAGCTTAGACAGCACCGGGGAG. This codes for CASSLDSTGE. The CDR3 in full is CASSLDSTGELFF. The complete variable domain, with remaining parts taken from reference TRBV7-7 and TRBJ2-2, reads GAGVSQSPRYKVTKRGQDVTLRCDPISSHATLYWYQQALGQGPEFLTYFNYEAQPDKSGLPSDRFSAERPEGSISTLTIQRTEQRDSAMYRCASSLDSTGELFFGEGSRLTVL.

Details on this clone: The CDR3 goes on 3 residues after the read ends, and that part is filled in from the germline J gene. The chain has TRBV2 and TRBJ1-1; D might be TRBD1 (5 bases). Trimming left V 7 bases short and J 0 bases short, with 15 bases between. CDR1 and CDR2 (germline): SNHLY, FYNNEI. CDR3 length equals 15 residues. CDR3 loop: CASMGGPGMNTEAFF. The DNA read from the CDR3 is TGTGCCAGCATGGGGGGTCCCGGCATGAACACTGAA.

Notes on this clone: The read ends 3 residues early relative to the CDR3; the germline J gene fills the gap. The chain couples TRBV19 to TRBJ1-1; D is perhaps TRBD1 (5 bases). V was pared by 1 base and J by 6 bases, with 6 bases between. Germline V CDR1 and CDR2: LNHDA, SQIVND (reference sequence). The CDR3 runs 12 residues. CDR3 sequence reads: CASSIGGAEAFF. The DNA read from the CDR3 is TGTGCCAGTAGTATAGGAGGGGCTGAA.

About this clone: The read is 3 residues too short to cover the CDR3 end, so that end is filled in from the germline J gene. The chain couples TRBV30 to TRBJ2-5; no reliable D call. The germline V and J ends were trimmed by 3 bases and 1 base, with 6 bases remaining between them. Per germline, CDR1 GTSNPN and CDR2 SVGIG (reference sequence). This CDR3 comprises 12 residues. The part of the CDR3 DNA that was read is TGTGCCTGGAGACCCGGCCAAGAGACC. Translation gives CAWRPGQET. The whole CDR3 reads CAWRPGQETQYF.

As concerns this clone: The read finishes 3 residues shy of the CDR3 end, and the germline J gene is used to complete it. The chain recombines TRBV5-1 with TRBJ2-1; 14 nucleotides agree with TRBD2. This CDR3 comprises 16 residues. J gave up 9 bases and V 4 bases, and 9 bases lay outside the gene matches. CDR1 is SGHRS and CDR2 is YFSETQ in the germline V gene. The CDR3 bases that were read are TGCGCCAGCAGCCCGGGGACTAGCGGGAGTTGGAGTGAG. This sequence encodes CASSPGTSGSWSE. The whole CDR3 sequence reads CASSPGTSGSWSEQFF.

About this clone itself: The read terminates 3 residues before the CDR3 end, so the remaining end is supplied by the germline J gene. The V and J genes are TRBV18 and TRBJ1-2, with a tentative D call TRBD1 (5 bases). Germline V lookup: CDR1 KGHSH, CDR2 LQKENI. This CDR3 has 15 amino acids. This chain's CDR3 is CASSSGTSGYNDYTF. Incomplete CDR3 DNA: TGTGCCAGCTCATCCGGGACTAGCGGATACAATGAC.

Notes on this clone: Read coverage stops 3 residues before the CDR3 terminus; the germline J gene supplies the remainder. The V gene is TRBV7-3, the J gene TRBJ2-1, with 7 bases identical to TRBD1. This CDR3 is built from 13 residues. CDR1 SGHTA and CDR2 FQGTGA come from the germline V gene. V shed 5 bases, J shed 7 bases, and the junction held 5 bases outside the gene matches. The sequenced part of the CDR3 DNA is TGTGCCAGCAGCGCCGACAGGGAAAATGAG. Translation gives CASSADRENE. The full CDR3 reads CASSADRENEQFF.

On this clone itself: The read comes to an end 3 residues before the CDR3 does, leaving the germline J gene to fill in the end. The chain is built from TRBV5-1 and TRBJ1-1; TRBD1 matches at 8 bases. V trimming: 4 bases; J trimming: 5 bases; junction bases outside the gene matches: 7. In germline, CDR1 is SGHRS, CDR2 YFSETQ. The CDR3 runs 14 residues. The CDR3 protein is CASSDDRGYTEAFF. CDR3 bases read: TGCGCCAGCAGCGACGACAGGGGTTATACTGAA. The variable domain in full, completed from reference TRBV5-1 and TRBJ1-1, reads KAGVTQTPRYLIKTRGQQVTLSCSPISGHRSVSWYQQTPGQGLQFLFEYFSETQRNKGNFPGRFSGRQFSNSRSEMNVSTLELGDSALYLCASSDDRGYTEAFFGQGTRLTVV.

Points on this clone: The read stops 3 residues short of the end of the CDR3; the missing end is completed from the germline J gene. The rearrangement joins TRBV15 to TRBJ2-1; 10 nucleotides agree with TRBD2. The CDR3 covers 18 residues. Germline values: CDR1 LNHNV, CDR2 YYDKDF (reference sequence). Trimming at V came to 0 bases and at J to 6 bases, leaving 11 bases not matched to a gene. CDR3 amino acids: CATSRDGNGLAEANEQFF. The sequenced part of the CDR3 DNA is TGTGCCACCAGCAGAGATGGTAATGGACTAGCGGAGGCCAATGAG.

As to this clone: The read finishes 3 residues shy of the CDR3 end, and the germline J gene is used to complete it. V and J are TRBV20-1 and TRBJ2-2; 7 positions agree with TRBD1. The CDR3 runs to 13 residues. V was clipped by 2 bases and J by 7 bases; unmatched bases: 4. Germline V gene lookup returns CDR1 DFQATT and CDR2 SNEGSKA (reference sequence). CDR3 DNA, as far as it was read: TGCAGTGCTAGACCAGGGGGTATCGGGGAG. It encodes CSARPGGIGE. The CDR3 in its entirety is CSARPGGIGELFF.

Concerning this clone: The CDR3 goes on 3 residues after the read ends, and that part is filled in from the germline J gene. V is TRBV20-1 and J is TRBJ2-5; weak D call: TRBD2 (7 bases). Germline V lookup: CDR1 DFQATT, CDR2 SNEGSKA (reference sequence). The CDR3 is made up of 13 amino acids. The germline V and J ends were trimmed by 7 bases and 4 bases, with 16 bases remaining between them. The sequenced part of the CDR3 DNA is TGCAGTGGGGGGCCCCCGGGAGGAGAGACC. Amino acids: CSGGPPGGET. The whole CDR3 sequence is CSGGPPGGETQYF.

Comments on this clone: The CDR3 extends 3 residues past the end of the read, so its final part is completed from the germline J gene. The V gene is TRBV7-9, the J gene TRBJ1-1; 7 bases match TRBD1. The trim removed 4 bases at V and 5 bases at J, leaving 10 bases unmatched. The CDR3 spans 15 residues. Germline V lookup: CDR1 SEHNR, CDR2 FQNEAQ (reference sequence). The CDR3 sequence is CASSSGSNRGTEAFF. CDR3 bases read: TGTGCCAGCAGCTCCGGGTCAAACAGGGGTACTGAA.

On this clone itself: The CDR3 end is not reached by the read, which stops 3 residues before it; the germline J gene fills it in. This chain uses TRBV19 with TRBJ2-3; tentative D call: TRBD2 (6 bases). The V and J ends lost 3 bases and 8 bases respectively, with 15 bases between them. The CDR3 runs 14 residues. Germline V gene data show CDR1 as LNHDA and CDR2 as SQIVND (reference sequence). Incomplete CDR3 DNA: TGTGCCAGTAGTATCCCGGGGACTCGCGCTACG. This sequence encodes CASSIPGTRAT. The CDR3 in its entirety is CASSIPGTRATQYF.

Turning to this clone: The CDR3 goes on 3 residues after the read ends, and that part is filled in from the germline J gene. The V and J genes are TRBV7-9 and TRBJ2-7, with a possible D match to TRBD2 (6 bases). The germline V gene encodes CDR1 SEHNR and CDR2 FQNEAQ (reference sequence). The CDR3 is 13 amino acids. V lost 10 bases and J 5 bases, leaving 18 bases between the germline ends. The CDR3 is CATNLWGVNEQYF. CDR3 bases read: TGTGCCACCAACCTTTGGGGGGTAAACGAG.

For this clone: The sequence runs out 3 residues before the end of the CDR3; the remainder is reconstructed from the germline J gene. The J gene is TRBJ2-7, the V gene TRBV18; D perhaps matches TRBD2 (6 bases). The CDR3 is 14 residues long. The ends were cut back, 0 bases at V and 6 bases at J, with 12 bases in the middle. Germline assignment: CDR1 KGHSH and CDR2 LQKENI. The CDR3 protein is CASSPPALEGEQYF. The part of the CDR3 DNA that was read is TGTGCCAGCTCACCACCGGCCCTGGAGGGCGAG.

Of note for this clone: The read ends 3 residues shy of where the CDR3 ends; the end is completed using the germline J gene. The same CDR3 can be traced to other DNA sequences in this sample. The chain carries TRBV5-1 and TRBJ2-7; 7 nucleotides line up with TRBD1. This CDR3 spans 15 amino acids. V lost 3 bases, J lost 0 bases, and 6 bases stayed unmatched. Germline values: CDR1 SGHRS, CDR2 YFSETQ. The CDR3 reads CASSYTWDSSYEQYF. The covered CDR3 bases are TGCGCCAGCAGCTATACTTGGGACAGCTCCTACGAG.